Presented here are 5 T cell receptor beta chains from one specimen sequenced in a study of CD8 T cells in ankylosing spondylitis. Overall study results and limits: A motif in TCR beta, a set of about 8 highly homologous variants, appeared characteristic of ankylosing spondylitis blood.

TCRdb redid the calling of the 5' RACE reads with MiXCR, one entry per CDR3 protein. The sample gives 200,000 to 250,000 distinct CDR3 sequences, 18% of which show up once; 40% to 50% is in the top ten. Their antigen targets remain unknown. Source material: blood, either unsorted or a sorted T cell fraction (not recorded which). Receptors were obtained from a male donor with ankylosing spondylitis.

Comment on this clonotype: The conserved closing phenylalanine or tryptophan is absent in this CDR3, likely reflecting a read error. The chain has TRBV9 and TRBJ2-1, with D possibly being TRBD2 (6 bases). The CDR3 sequence is 16 residues long. Germline loops: CDR1 SGDLS, CDR2 YYNGEE. V lost 1 base, J lost 0 bases, and 11 bases lay in between. The CDR3 DNA sequence: TGTGCCAGCAGCGTAAGGCTCGGGGGCTCCTACAATGAGCAGTTCCTC. Amino acid sequence: CASSVRLGGSYNEQFL.

The V and J genes are TRBV12-3 or TRBV12-4 and TRBJ2-2; 9 nucleotides align to TRBD1. V shed 4 bases and J 6 bases; nucleotides not matched to a gene: 9. This CDR3 has 16 residues. CDR3 sequence: CASSSRDRDRAGELFF. CDR3 DNA: TGTGCCAGCAGTTCCCGGGACAGGGACCGTGCCGGGGAGCTGTTTTTT.

The chain uses TRBV20-1 and TRBJ2-1, with D tentatively TRBD2 (5 bases). CDR1 DFQATT and CDR2 SNEGSKA come from the germline V gene (reference sequence). The CDR3 is 15 amino acids. Trimming took off 2 bases at V and 3 bases at J, with 14 bases between the two ends. CDR3 sequence reads: CSARSRATSYNEQFF. CDR3 nucleotide sequence: TGCAGTGCTAGATCCCGGGCTACTAGCTACAATGAGCAGTTCTTC.

The rearrangement links TRBV5-6 to TRBJ2-4; weak D call: TRBD2 (6 bases). CDR1 is SGHDT and CDR2 is YYEEEE in the germline V gene. This CDR3 has 15 residues. Deletions cut 0 bases from V and 4 bases from J, with 11 bases between. Here the CDR3 reads CASSLGGLGKNIQYF. The CDR3 coding sequence is TGTGCCAGCAGCTTGGGGGGACTGGGAAAAAACATTCAGTACTTC.

The rearrangement uses TRBV20-1 and TRBJ2-2; D is possibly TRBD1 (6 bases). Trimming left V 5 bases short and J 7 bases short, with 17 bases between. Germline V lookup: CDR1 DFQATT, CDR2 SNEGSKA (reference sequence). The CDR3 extends over 14 amino acids. CDR3 DNA sequence: TGCAGTGCTGCCTTTTTGGGGGCGGGCGGGGAGCTGTTTTTT. Its translation is CSAAFLGAGGELFF.